The 9 T cell receptor beta chains below were found in one sample sequenced in a study of blood T cell repertoires in COVID-19. Assay used: immunoSEQ multiplex PCR; TCRdb lists only in-frame clones, some missing. Of approximately 110,000 clones listed, about 86% were seen once; the top ten hold nearly 0.9%. The sample consisted of peripheral blood. The receptor set was obtained from a woman aged 45 to 65 with active or convalescent COVID-19.

The V and J genes are TRBV9 and TRBJ2-3, with 7 positions matching TRBD2. With 2 bases clipped from V and 5 bases from J, the junction kept 5 bases outside the gene matches. The CDR3 is 14 residues long. Germline CDR1 and CDR2: SGDLS and YYNGEE. The CDR3 here is CASSVSGTGDTQYF. CDR3 nucleotides: TGTGCCAGCAGCGTGAGCGGGACGGGAGATACGCAGTATTTT.

This clone was detected only a few times. The chain carries TRBV7-2 and TRBJ2-5; 13 positions agree with TRBD2. Germline V gene data show CDR1 as SGHTA and CDR2 as FQGNSA. V lost 3 bases to trimming and J lost 4 bases; unmatched junction nucleotides: 5. The CDR3 consists of 16 residues. CDR3 protein: CASSFGLAGVLETQYF. CDR3 in DNA: TGTGCCAGCAGCTTCGGACTAGCGGGAGTCTTAGAGACCCAGTACTTC.

The rearrangement links TRBV3-1 (or the pseudogene TRBV3-2) to TRBJ2-4, with 7 bases aligning to TRBD2. J was trimmed by 0 bases and V by 2 bases; bases with no gene match: 7. The CDR3 consists of 17 residues. CDR1 is LGHDT, CDR2 YNNKEL, per germline (reference sequence). DNA of the CDR3: TGTGCCAGCAGCCAAAGCACGGGGAGGGGAGCCAAAAACATTCAGTACTTC. The encoded protein is CASSQSTGRGAKNIQYF.

V and J are TRBV6-1 and TRBJ2-1; 15 bases are shared with TRBD2. The CDR3 sequence is 19 residues long. Germline V lookup: CDR1 MNHNS, CDR2 SASEGT. V shed 2 bases, J shed 5 bases, and the junction held 10 bases outside the gene matches. In nucleotides, the CDR3 is TGTGCCAGCAGTGAATCACCGGGACTAGCGGGAGGAGGGGACAATGAGCAGTTCTTC. It codes for CASSESPGLAGGGDNEQFF.

The rearrangement joins TRBV11-2 to TRBJ1-3, with a weak D call TRBD1 (5 bases). From germline, CDR1 is SGHAT and CDR2 FQNNGV. V was cut by 5 bases and J by 0 bases, with 11 bases left in between. The CDR3 is 15 residues long. In DNA form, the CDR3 reads TGTGCCAGCAGCCGCGCGGGGCTCTCTGGAAACACCATATATTTT. Translating gives CASSRAGLSGNTIYF. The full variable domain, with the rest looked up from reference TRBV11-2 and TRBJ1-3, is EAGVAQSPRYKIIEKRQSVAFWCNPISGHATLYWYQQILGQGPKLLIQFQNNGVVDDSQLPKDRFSAERLKGVDSTLKIQPAKLEDSAVYLCASSRAGLSGNTIYFGEGSWLTVV.

As DNA, the CDR3 is TGTGCCAGCGGAGGTGGCGGGAGCGCAGATACGCAGTATTTT. Its translation: CASGGGGSADTQYF. This chain joins TRBV9 and TRBJ2-3; the match to TRBD2 covers 7 bases. Per germline, CDR1 SGDLS and CDR2 YYNGEE. V lost 7 bases, J lost 4 bases, and 9 bases stayed unmatched. The CDR3 is 14 amino acids.

The gene calls are TRBV18 and TRBJ2-5; 12 nucleotides line up with TRBD1. This CDR3 spans 15 amino acids. In germline, CDR1 is KGHSH, CDR2 LQKENI. The J segment lost 4 bases and the V segment lost 6 bases, leaving 6 bases of the junction unmatched. Here the CDR3 reads CASSPGTGGAETQYF. CDR3 in DNA: TGTGCCAGCTCGCCTGGGACAGGGGGCGCAGAGACCCAGTACTTC.

This chain uses TRBV14 with TRBJ1-1, with D perhaps matching TRBD1 (5 bases). The germline V and J ends were trimmed by 0 bases and 10 bases, with 9 bases remaining between them. Germline V lookup: CDR1 SGHDN, CDR2 FVKESK. The CDR3 is made up of 12 amino acids. CDR3 nucleotides: TGTGCCAGCAGCCAAGAAGGCAGGGTAGCTTTCTTT. Its translation is CASSQEGRVAFF.

V usage is TRBV29-1 and J usage is TRBJ2-7, with 10 bases that match TRBD2. The germline V gene encodes CDR1 SQVTM and CDR2 ANQGSEA. CDR3 length: 16 amino acids. V trimming: 3 bases; J trimming: 4 bases; junction bases outside the gene matches: 12. This CDR3 is CSVELNLAGGVYEQYF. The DNA for the CDR3 is TGCAGCGTTGAGCTAAACTTAGCGGGAGGTGTTTACGAGCAGTACTTC.